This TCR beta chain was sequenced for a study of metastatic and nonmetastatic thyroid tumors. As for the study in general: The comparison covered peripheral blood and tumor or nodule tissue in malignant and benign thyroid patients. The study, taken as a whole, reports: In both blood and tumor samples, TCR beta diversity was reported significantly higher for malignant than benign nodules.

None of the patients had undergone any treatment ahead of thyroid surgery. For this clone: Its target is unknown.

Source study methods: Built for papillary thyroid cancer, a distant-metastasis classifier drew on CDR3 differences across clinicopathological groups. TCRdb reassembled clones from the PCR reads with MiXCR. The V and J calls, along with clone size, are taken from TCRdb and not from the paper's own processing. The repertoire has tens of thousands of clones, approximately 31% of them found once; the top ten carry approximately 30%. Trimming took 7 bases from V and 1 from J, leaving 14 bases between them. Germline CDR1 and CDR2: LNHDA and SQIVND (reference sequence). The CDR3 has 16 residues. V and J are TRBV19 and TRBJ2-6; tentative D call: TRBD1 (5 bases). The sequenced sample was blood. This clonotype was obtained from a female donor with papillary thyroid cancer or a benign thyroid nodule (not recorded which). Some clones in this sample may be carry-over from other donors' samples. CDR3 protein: CASTDRPGSGANVLTF. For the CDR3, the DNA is TGTGCCAGTACCGACAGACCAGGGTCTGGGGCCAACGTCCTGACTTTC.